The entry below describes one T cell receptor (beta chain). Its antigen remains unidentified. The germline V gene has CDR1 KGHSH and CDR2 LQKENI. Trimming took 8 bases from V and 3 from J, leaving 11 bases between them. The CDR3 loop spans 13 amino acids. The data were produced by immunoSEQ multiplex PCR, yet TCRdb's version contains in-frame clones alone and is incomplete. The sample lists 130,000 to 150,000 clones, 80% to 95% occurring once. This specimen comes from a study of T cell responses to AZD1222 COVID-19 vaccine. Study findings and constraints: Donors in the cohort were predominantly white British and more often female, and clonal diversity was possibly underestimated. Nearly half of spike-specific TCRs reportedly go after variant regions that carry no mutations. Once two AZD1222 doses were given, Spike-specific TCR breadth and depth went up. Regions 160-218 and 743-854 dominated among vaccine-associated CD4 TCRs spanning spike.

The chain carries TRBV18 and TRBJ1-3; tentatively, D is TRBD1 (6 bases). The sample consisted of peripheral blood, taken on day 0 of AZD1222 vaccination. This sequence was found in an adult in good health. The CDR3 is CASLQGGGNTIYF. CDR3 nucleotides: TGTGCCAGCCTACAGGGAGGTGGAAACACCATATATTTT.